The present entry profiles one TCR beta chain with its context. The antigen remains unidentified. Clones were read by immunoSEQ multiplex PCR, and TCRdb kept only the in-frame ones, dropping some. The sample includes around 60,000 clones, approximately 93% of them seen just once. This entry comes from a study of cytomegalovirus exposure and HLA in healthy donors. Whole-study results and caveats: The dataset shows that most TCR sequences were rare, while some public TCRs occurred in many donors. According to reports, the classifier identified cytomegalovirus status with high specificity and sensitivity. Associated with cytomegalovirus, according to the listing, were approximately 160 TCR beta chains.

The CDR3 length is 14 residues. The V gene lost 2 bases and the J gene lost 5 bases, with 7 bases spanning the gap. Germline assignment: CDR1 MGHRA and CDR2 YSYEKL. The gene calls are TRBV4-1 and TRBJ1-6; tentatively, D is TRBD1 (6 bases). The receptor was derived from a man aged 18 to 30 in good health and CMV-seropositive. The sample comprised PBMCs. The CDR3, as DNA: TGCGCCAGCAGCCAACCAGGGGATAATTCACCCCTCCACTTT. Protein product: CASSQPGDNSPLHF.